This T cell receptor beta chain is drawn from a study of cytomegalovirus exposure and HLA in healthy donors. Both 60 Vbeta primers and 13 Jbeta primers went into the PCR. Repertoires were generated with immunoSEQ multiplex PCR, while TCRdb's copy carries only in-frame clones and drops some. Here the sample spans 150,000 to 200,000 clones, roughly 82% being singletons. The CDR3 extends over 15 amino acids. Trimming stripped 0 bases from V and 6 bases from J, with 15 bases between. Germline-derived CDR1 and CDR2 are SEHNR and FQNEAQ (reference sequence). This clonotype originated in a woman aged 50 to 60 in good health and CMV-seropositive. The J gene is TRBJ2-7, the V gene TRBV7-9; TRBD2 is a possible D gene (6 bases). The sample comprised PBMCs. CDR3 protein: CASSLAGPAGIEQYF. The CDR3 region has the DNA TGTGCCAGCAGCTTAGCAGGGCCGGCGGGGATCGAGCAGTACTTC.